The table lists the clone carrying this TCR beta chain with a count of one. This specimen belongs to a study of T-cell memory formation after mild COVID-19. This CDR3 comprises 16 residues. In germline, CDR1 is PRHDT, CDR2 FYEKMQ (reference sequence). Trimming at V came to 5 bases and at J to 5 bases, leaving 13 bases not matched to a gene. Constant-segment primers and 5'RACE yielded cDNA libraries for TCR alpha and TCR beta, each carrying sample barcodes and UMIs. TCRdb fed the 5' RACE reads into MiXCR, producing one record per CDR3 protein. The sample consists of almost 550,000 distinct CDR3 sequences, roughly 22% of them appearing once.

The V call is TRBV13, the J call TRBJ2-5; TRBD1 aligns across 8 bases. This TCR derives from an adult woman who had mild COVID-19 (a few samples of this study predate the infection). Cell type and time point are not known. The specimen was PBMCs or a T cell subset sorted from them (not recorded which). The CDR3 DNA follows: TGTGCCAGCAGCGAGGACAGGGCCGGAGAGGGGGAGACCCAGTACTTC. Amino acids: CASSEDRAGEGETQYF.